The present TCR beta chain was sequenced within a study of T cells in Graves' hyperthyroidism and ophthalmopathy. Study findings and constraints: Stable hyperthyroidism was told apart from ophthalmopathy by a model built on 13 V-J features. In validation, the model predicted ophthalmopathy. These predictions came a median approximately six months before onset.

Amplified regions were TCR beta CDR3 sequences from RNA transcripts. With the HTBI primer set, the TCR CDR3 went through a first round of RT-PCR. TCRdb independently ran MiXCR on the multiplex PCR reads; one entry per CDR3 protein. The sample holds hundreds of thousands of distinct CDR3 sequences; about a third are singletons and the top ten take around 30%. With a duration under 2 months, the hyperthyroidism was newly diagnosed in patients aged 18 to 65. Each diagnosis was grounded in clinical symptoms, serum thyroxine and TRAb, thyroid ultrasound, and orbital computed tomography. From germline, CDR1 is LNHDA and CDR2 SQIVND (reference sequence). Trimming removed 7 bases from V and 1 base from J, with 13 bases in between. The CDR3 extends over 14 amino acids. About this clonotype: Its antigen remains unknown.

V usage is TRBV19 and J usage is TRBJ1-1; D gene uncertain. The sequence was obtained from a woman in her thirties or forties with Graves' hyperthyroidism. What was sequenced was blood. The CDR3 region has the DNA TGTGCCAGTATTGATGGGCAGGCGAACACTGAAGCTTTCTTT. The encoded protein is CASIDGQANTEAFF.